The 24 T cell receptor beta chains reported below all come from one sample, sequenced in a study of OX40 agonist ivuxolimab in advanced cancers. The assay was immunoSEQ multiplex PCR, and TCRdb's table has in-frame clones only and misses some. The sample holds more than 65,000 clones, 60% to 80% seen once. Material: CD4+ or CD8+ T cells sorted from blood, obtained in a trial of the OX40 agonist ivuxolimab. Receptor source: an adult with an advanced solid tumor such as melanoma, head and neck, liver or kidney cancer.

J is TRBJ2-1 and V is TRBV14; 8 bases map to TRBD1. V was pared by 1 base and J by 9 bases, with 11 bases of the junction left unmatched. CDR3 length: 16 residues. Germline loops: CDR1 SGHDN, CDR2 FVKESK. In DNA form, the CDR3 reads TGTGCCAGCAGCCAAGGATGGTGGCAGGGGGCAGGTGAGCAGTTCTTC. Translated: CASSQGWWQGAGEQFF.

This clone was detected only a few times. This chain links TRBV7-2 with TRBJ2-5; D is undetermined. This CDR3 has 14 residues. CDR1 is SGHTA, CDR2 FQGNSA, per germline. Trimming left V 2 bases short and J 4 bases short, with 11 bases between. The CDR3 protein is CASSLSQLRETQYF. In DNA form, the CDR3 reads TGTGCCAGCAGCTTATCTCAGCTTAGAGAGACCCAGTACTTC.

The V and J genes are TRBV11-3 and TRBJ2-3, with 9 bases fitting TRBD2. The CDR3 is 15 amino acids. V lost 1 base, J lost 5 bases, and 4 bases stayed unmatched. Germline CDR1 SGHNT, CDR2 YENEEA. CDR3 bases: TGTGCCAGCAGCTTAGGCGGGAGGGCCAAAGATACGCAGTATTTT. Amino acid sequence: CASSLGGRAKDTQYF.

V gene TRBV19 combines with J gene TRBJ1-5; D gene ambiguous. Germline lookup yields CDR1 LNHDA and CDR2 SQIVND (reference sequence). This CDR3 has 15 residues. V was pared by 5 bases and J by 0 bases, with 11 bases between. This chain's CDR3 is CASSFQRNSNQPQHF. CDR3 DNA sequence: TGTGCCAGTAGTTTCCAGCGTAATAGCAATCAGCCCCAGCATTTT.

V gene TRBV5-6 combines with J gene TRBJ2-7, with TRBD1 as a possible D gene (6 bases). The CDR3 runs to 13 residues. V lost 4 bases and J lost 5, with 13 bases in between. Germline values: CDR1 SGHDT, CDR2 YYEEEE. The CDR3 coding sequence is TGTGCCAGCAGCCTCACAGGGCGGCACGAGCAGTACTTC. As protein: CASSLTGRHEQYF. The full variable domain, in which reference TRBV5-6 and TRBJ2-7 provide the parts outside the CDR3, is DAGVTQSPTHLIKTRGQQVTLRCSPKSGHDTVSWYQQALGQGPQFIFQYYEEEERQRGNFPDRFSGHQFPNYSSELNVNALLLGDSALYLCASSLTGRHEQYFGPGTRLTVT.

The genes are TRBV28 and TRBJ2-1; D is unclear. Per germline, CDR1 MDHEN and CDR2 SYDVKM. V was pared by 8 bases and J by 7 bases, with 18 bases between. The CDR3 extends over 14 amino acids. Here the CDR3 reads CASGRVSRGNEQFF. CDR3 nucleotide sequence: TGTGCCAGCGGACGGGTGTCCCGTGGAAATGAGCAGTTCTTC.

The chain carries TRBV19 and TRBJ2-7; 7 positions match TRBD1. The CDR3 is 12 amino acids. Per germline, CDR1 LNHDA and CDR2 SQIVND (reference sequence). V was clipped by 4 bases and J by 5 bases; unmatched bases: 2. The CDR3 nucleotides are TGTGCCAGTAGTACAGGGGGTCACGAGCAGTACTTC. Translating gives CASSTGGHEQYF.

V and J are TRBV6-5 and TRBJ2-1, with TRBD2 matching over 8 bases. The CDR3 runs to 16 residues. V trimming: 4 bases; J trimming: 4 bases; junction bases outside the gene matches: 9. From germline, CDR1 is MNHEY and CDR2 SVGAGI. CDR3 amino acids: CASSSPGTSIYNEQFF. The CDR3 DNA reads as TGTGCCAGCAGTTCCCCCGGGACTAGTATTTACAATGAGCAGTTCTTC.

The genes are TRBV6-7 and TRBJ2-5; D not certain. The DNA end favors TRBJ2-7, so the J call may be wrong. TRBV6-7 is an ORF for which the function is uncertain. The CDR3 contains 12 residues. The CDR3 DNA is TGTGCCAGCAGGTGGAAAACCTACGAGCAGTACTTC. Its translation: CASRWKTYEQYF.

The rearrangement joins TRBV29-1 to TRBJ1-6, with 7 nucleotides matching TRBD1. Germline assignment: CDR1 SQVTM and CDR2 ANQGSEA. With 7 bases clipped from V and 3 bases from J, the junction kept 6 bases outside the gene matches. This CDR3 spans 14 amino acids. Here the CDR3 DNA reads TGCAGCGCTTGGACAGGAAACTATAATTCACCCCTCCACTTT. Its protein is CSAWTGNYNSPLHF.

This clone was counted ten times or more. The chain uses TRBV7-2 and TRBJ2-1, with D perhaps TRBD1 (6 bases). The germline V gene encodes CDR1 SGHTA and CDR2 FQGNSA. V dropped 5 bases and J dropped 3 bases, with 11 bases sitting between them. The CDR3 has 14 residues. For the CDR3, the DNA is TGTGCCAGCAGCCCTCAGGGGCGCTACAATGAGCAGTTCTTC. Residues: CASSPQGRYNEQFF.

In its sample, this clone was seen a few times. The chain recombines TRBV5-1 with TRBJ2-6, with D possibly being TRBD1 (5 bases). V lost 0 bases, J lost 4 bases, and 11 bases lay in between. The CDR3 contains 16 residues. The germline V gene encodes CDR1 SGHRS and CDR2 YFSETQ. CDR3: CASSLELGPGANVLTF. The DNA of the CDR3 is TGCGCCAGCAGCTTGGAGTTGGGGCCAGGGGCCAACGTCCTGACTTTC. Combining the CDR3 with reference TRBV5-1 and TRBJ2-6 gives the whole variable domain KAGVTQTPRYLIKTRGQQVTLSCSPISGHRSVSWYQQTPGQGLQFLFEYFSETQRNKGNFPGRFSGRQFSNSRSEMNVSTLELGDSALYLCASSLELGPGANVLTFGAGSRLTVL.

This clone was seen a single time. The gene calls are TRBV5-6 and TRBJ1-3; D not resolved. Germline V gene sequence: CDR1 SGHDT, CDR2 YYEEEE. V shed 0 bases and J shed 3 bases, with 19 bases lying between them. There are 18 residues in the CDR3. CDR3 sequence: CASSLAYGKPGVGNTIYF. CDR3 nucleotide sequence: TGTGCCAGCAGCTTGGCCTATGGAAAACCTGGGGTTGGAAACACCATATATTTT.

The rearrangement uses TRBV11-3 and TRBJ2-5; TRBD1 agrees at 11 bases. The CDR3 totals 15 residues. Germline CDR1 and CDR2: SGHNT and YENEEA. J was trimmed by 1 base and V by 5 bases; bases with no gene match: 3. The CDR3 coding sequence is TGTGCCAGCAGCAGCGGGACAGGGGGCCAAGAGACCCAGTACTTC. As protein: CASSSGTGGQETQYF.

The chain uses TRBV7-6 and TRBJ2-7; 8 positions match TRBD1. The CDR3 runs 14 residues. V lost 5 bases and J lost 0; bases outside the gene matches: 3. Germline V gene data show CDR1 as SGHVS and CDR2 as FNYEAQ. The CDR3 DNA reads as TGTGCCAGCAGCCCTGGGACAGGCTCCTACGAGCAGTACTTC. This gives the protein CASSPGTGSYEQYF.

This rearrangement joins TRBV10-2 to TRBJ2-2; 8 bases fit TRBD2. This CDR3 comprises 15 residues. Per the germline V gene, CDR1 is WSHSY and CDR2 is SAAADI. V shed 2 bases and J 7 bases; nucleotides not matched to a gene: 6. DNA of the CDR3: TGCGCCAGCAGTGAGGGTAGCGGGAAGGTCGGGGAGCTGTTTTTT. This gives the protein CASSEGSGKVGELFF.

This clone was picked up a small number of times. V gene TRBV28 combines with J gene TRBJ2-5; weak D call: TRBD1 (7 bases). From germline, CDR1 is MDHEN and CDR2 SYDVKM. The CDR3 has 14 amino acids. Deletions cut 2 bases from V and 6 bases from J, with 13 bases between. The CDR3 DNA follows: TGTGCCAGCAGTTTAGGAGGGGGCGGAAAGACCCAGTACTTC. This codes for CASSLGGGGKTQYF.

This clone has more than one count but fewer than ten. V usage is TRBV6-5 and J usage is TRBJ1-3; D gene uncertain. Trimming stripped 5 bases from V and 4 bases from J, with 6 bases between. CDR1 and CDR2 from the germline V gene are MNHEY and SVGAGI. CDR3 length equals 12 residues. In DNA, the CDR3 is TGTGCCAGCAGTCTCCCAGGAAACACCATATATTTT. This sequence encodes CASSLPGNTIYF.

J is TRBJ2-7 and V is TRBV4-3, with D unresolved. The V gene lost 0 bases and the J gene lost 0 bases, with 6 bases spanning the gap. CDR1 LGHNA and CDR2 YSLEER come from the germline V gene. This CDR3 has 14 amino acids. The CDR3 here is CASSQDRFSYEQYF. The CDR3 coding sequence is TGCGCCAGCAGCCAAGACCGATTCTCCTACGAGCAGTACTTC.

V usage is TRBV28 and J usage is TRBJ2-7; no clear D. Germline lookup yields CDR1 MDHEN and CDR2 SYDVKM. CDR3 length equals 11 residues. Trimming cost V 2 bases and J 7 bases, with 6 bases left between them. The CDR3 nucleotides read TGTGCCAGCAGTTTACTTGAGGAGCAGTACTTC. Translating gives CASSLLEEQYF.

The V call is TRBV5-4, the J call TRBJ2-5; 7 positions match TRBD2. The CDR3 is 17 amino acids. The V gene's germline CDR1 is SGHNT and CDR2 YYREEE (reference sequence). V was pared by 3 bases and J by 2 bases, with 13 bases of the junction left unmatched. The CDR3 protein is CASSWRSGGGPQETQYF. The CDR3 DNA reads as TGTGCCAGCAGCTGGAGGTCGGGGGGAGGGCCACAAGAGACCCAGTACTTC.

The V call is TRBV11-3, the J call TRBJ2-7; tentative D call: TRBD2 (7 bases). There are 17 residues in the CDR3. The V and J ends lost 1 base and 3 bases respectively, with 19 bases between them. CDR1 is SGHNT and CDR2 is YENEEA in the germline V gene. CDR3 in DNA: TGTGCCAGCAGCTTAGGACAGAGTGGGGAGGGGGACTACGAGCAGTACTTC. This sequence encodes CASSLGQSGEGDYEQYF.

This clone was counted at least ten times. The rearrangement uses TRBV27 and TRBJ1-3; no firm D call. Germline CDR1 reads MNHEY; CDR2 reads SMNVEV (reference sequence). The CDR3 length is 13 residues. V lost 5 bases and J lost 7, with 12 bases in between. Written as DNA, the CDR3 is TGTGCCAGCAGTCCCCCAGGTGGGAACACCATATATTTT. This encodes CASSPPGGNTIYF.

The V and J genes are TRBV19 and TRBJ2-7; 7 nucleotides match TRBD1. This CDR3 has 15 residues. Per the germline V gene, CDR1 is LNHDA and CDR2 is SQIVND (reference sequence). J was trimmed by 4 bases and V by 1 base; bases with no gene match: 7. This chain's CDR3 is CASSIAETGQYEQYF. DNA of the CDR3: TGTGCCAGTAGTATAGCGGAGACAGGGCAATACGAGCAGTACTTC. The full variable domain, completed using reference TRBV19 and TRBJ2-7, is DGGITQSPKYLFRKEGQNVTLSCEQNLNHDAMYWYRQDPGQGLRLIYYSQIVNDFQKGDIAEGYSVSREKKESFPLTVTSAQKNPTAFYLCASSIAETGQYEQYFGPGTRLTVT.